The T cell receptor (beta chain) under discussion was sequenced for a study of shared clonotypes between healthy human individuals. Assay used: immunoSEQ multiplex PCR; TCRdb lists only in-frame clones, some missing. The sample comprises 950,000 to 1,200,000 clones, about 80% of which are singletons, and 0.7% to 0.95% rests with the top ten. This CDR3 contains 15 residues. In germline, CDR1 is MNHEY, CDR2 SMNVEV (reference sequence). V was cut by 5 bases and J by 5 bases, with 16 bases left in between. This sequence originates from a man between 18 and 35 years old in good health. Some clones in this sample may be carry-over from other donors' samples. Material: memory CD4+ T cells from PBMCs. The subset: CD45RA-negative fraction. This chain joins TRBV27 and TRBJ2-1, with a possible D match to TRBD1 (6 bases). CDR3 bases: TGTGCCAGCAGTCTACAGGGTTGGACGGACAATGAGCAGTTCTTC. This translates into CASSLQGWTDNEQFF.